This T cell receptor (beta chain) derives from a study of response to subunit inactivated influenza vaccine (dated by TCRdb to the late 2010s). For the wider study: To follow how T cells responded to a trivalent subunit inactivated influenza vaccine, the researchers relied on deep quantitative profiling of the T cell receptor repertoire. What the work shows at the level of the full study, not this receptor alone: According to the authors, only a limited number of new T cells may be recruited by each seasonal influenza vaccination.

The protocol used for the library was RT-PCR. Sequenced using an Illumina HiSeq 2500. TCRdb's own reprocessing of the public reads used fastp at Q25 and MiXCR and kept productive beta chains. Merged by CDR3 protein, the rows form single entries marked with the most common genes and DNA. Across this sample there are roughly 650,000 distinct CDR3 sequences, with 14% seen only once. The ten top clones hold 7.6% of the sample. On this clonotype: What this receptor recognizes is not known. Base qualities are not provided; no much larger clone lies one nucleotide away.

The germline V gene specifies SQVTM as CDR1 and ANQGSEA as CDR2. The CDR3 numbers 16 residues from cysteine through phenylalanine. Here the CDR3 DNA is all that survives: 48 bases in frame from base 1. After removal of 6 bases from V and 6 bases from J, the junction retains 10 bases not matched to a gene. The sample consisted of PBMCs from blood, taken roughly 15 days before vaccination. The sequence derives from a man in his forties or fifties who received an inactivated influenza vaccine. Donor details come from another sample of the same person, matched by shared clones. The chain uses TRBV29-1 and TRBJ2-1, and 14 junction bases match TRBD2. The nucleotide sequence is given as TGCAGCGTGGGGCCGACTAGCGGGGGGGCACGCAATGAGCAGTTCTTC. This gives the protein CSVGPTSGGARNEQFF.